This T cell receptor (beta chain) originates from a study of blood T cell repertoires in COVID-19. Study in general: PBMCs, B-cell-depleted T cells, or T cells provided the cDNA or gDNA that made up the material.

This CDR3 region has 15 residues. V was cut by 8 bases and J by 7 bases, with 20 bases left in between. CDR1 and CDR2 (germline): SNHLY, FYNNEI. Methods used by the authors: Quantification of nucleated cells was approximated via reference gene primer amplification. Measured with immunoSEQ multiplex PCR; TCRdb has only the in-frame clones, and not every one. Clone size and the V and J calls come from that table; the DNA yielded D and trimming. In the table there are approximately 280,000 clones, roughly 89% of which are singletons. The sequence derives from a man aged 35 to 55 with acute or convalescent COVID-19. Material for sequencing was peripheral blood. This chain uses TRBV2 with TRBJ2-2, with D possibly matching TRBD1 (7 bases). DNA for the CDR3: TGTGCCAGCCGACTAGACCGACAGGGTGGCGGGGAGCTGTTTTTT. Its protein is CASRLDRQGGGELFF.